A single sample is the source of the 9 T cell receptor beta chains below, sequenced in a study of T cell clones after liver transplantation. Libraries were prepared by immunoSEQ multiplex PCR; TCRdb keeps only in-frame clonotypes and omits some of them. The table includes some 59,000 clones, roughly two thirds detected once. The sequencing used CD4+ T cells from blood, collected before liver transplant. Receptors were obtained from a human donor who received a liver transplant.

This clone was seen only a few times. V gene TRBV6-1 combines with J gene TRBJ2-7; TRBD1 matches 9 bases. V lost 7 bases and J lost 5; bases outside the gene matches: 9. CDR1 is MNHNS, CDR2 SASEGT, per germline. This CDR3 has 14 residues. DNA for the CDR3: TGTGCCAGCATGCTCCGGGACAGGGTCCACGAGCAGTACTTC. Amino acid sequence: CASMLRDRVHEQYF.

The rearrangement uses TRBV15 and TRBJ1-1; the D gene is possibly TRBD1 (6 bases). The CDR3 extends over 14 amino acids. Trimming shortened V by 0 bases and J by 4 bases, and 9 bases separated the two germline ends. The germline gives CDR1 LNHNV, CDR2 YYDKDF (reference sequence). The DNA of the CDR3 is TGTGCCACCAGCAGAGATAGGACAGCCACTGAAGCTTTCTTT. Translation gives CATSRDRTATEAFF.

The chain joins TRBV7-7 to TRBJ2-5; 14 nucleotides match TRBD2. The CDR3 is 16 residues long. Germline V gene lookup returns CDR1 SSHAT and CDR2 FNYEAQ (reference sequence). J gave up 2 bases and V 5 bases, and 4 bases lay outside the gene matches. The CDR3, as DNA: TGTGCCAGCAGCCCCGGACTAGCGGGGGGACAAGAGACCCAGTACTTC. Protein product: CASSPGLAGGQETQYF.

This clone was detected only a few times. The V call is TRBV30, the J call TRBJ2-6; 10 bases agree with TRBD1. Germline V gene lookup returns CDR1 GTSNPN and CDR2 SVGIG (reference sequence). Unmatched junction bases numbered 9, after V lost 2 bases and J lost 2 bases. The CDR3 loop spans 18 amino acids. The CDR3 is CAWSNRDRGPPGANVLTF. The CDR3 coding sequence is TGTGCCTGGAGTAACCGGGACAGGGGCCCCCCTGGGGCCAACGTCCTGACTTTC.

This CDR3 reads CASSLAGTNSYEQYF. Here the CDR3 DNA reads TGCGCCAGCAGCTTGGCCGGGACAAACTCCTACGAGCAGTACTTC. The chain joins TRBV5-1 to TRBJ2-7; D is possibly TRBD1 (6 bases). Trimming cost V 0 bases and J 0 bases, with 10 bases left between them. This CDR3 is built from 15 residues. CDR1 and CDR2 from the germline V gene are SGHRS and YFSETQ.

This clone was picked up one time. The V and J genes are TRBV7-8 and TRBJ1-2; maybe TRBD1 (5 bases). The CDR3 spans 17 residues. Germline assignment: CDR1 SGHVS and CDR2 FQNEAQ. The germline V and J ends were trimmed by 1 base and 7 bases, with 22 bases remaining between them. CDR3: CASSLVYPGRETPGYTF. CDR3 coding DNA: TGTGCCAGCAGCTTAGTGTATCCGGGACGGGAGACGCCTGGCTACACCTTC.

The chain uses TRBV20-1 and TRBJ1-1, with D hard to call. Trimming stripped 5 bases from V and 4 bases from J, with 5 bases between. This CDR3 spans 10 amino acids. Looked up from germline, CDR1 is DFQATT and CDR2 is SNEGSKA (reference sequence). The CDR3 bases are TGCAGTGCTCGTAGCACTGAAGCTTTCTTT. It is translated as CSARSTEAFF.

This clone occurred once. The rearrangement uses TRBV18 and TRBJ2-5; TRBD2 aligns across 11 bases. Germline CDR1 KGHSH, CDR2 LQKENI. V gave up 2 bases and J gave up 1 base; unmatched junction bases: 3. CDR3 length: 16 residues. The CDR3 sequence: CASSPKLAGAQETQYF. Written as DNA, the CDR3 is TGTGCCAGCTCACCAAAACTAGCGGGGGCCCAAGAGACCCAGTACTTC.

The chain is built from TRBV18 and TRBJ2-5; TRBD1 is a possible D gene (6 bases). CDR1 is KGHSH, CDR2 LQKENI, per germline. The CDR3 spans 15 residues. Trimming cost V 1 base and J 5 bases, with 14 bases left between them. CDR3 region: CASSPRTAAEETQYF. In DNA, the CDR3 is TGTGCCAGCTCACCACGGACAGCCGCTGAGGAGACCCAGTACTTC.